The present T cell receptor beta chain was sequenced within a study of T cell responses to AZD1222 COVID-19 vaccine. The method was immunoSEQ multiplex PCR; TCRdb's version includes in-frame clones alone and lacks a portion of them. The data show 250,000 to 300,000 clones, 94% seen once. Trimming removed 9 bases from V and 6 bases from J; junction bases left unmatched: 10. The CDR3 has 14 residues. CDR1 MNHEY and CDR2 SVGAGI come from the germline V gene. The chain is built from TRBV6-5 and TRBJ1-4, with 7 bases that match TRBD1. This specimen was peripheral blood, taken 28 days after the second AZD1222 dose. The TCR originated in an adult who received the AZD1222 COVID-19 vaccine. Here the CDR3 DNA reads TGTGCCAGTAGAGGGGGCGGGGAATATGAAAAACTGTTTTTT. This translates into CASRGGGEYEKLFF.